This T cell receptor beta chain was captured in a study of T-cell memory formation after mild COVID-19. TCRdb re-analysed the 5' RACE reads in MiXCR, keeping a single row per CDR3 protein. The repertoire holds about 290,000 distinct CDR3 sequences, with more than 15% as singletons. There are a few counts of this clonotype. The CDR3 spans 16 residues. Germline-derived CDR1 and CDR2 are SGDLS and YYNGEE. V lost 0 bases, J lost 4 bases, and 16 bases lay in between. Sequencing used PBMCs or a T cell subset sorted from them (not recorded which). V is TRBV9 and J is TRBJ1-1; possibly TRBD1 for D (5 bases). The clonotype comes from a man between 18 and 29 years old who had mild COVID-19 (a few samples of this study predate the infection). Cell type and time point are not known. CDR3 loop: CASSVAYSGARTEAFF. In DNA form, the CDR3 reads TGTGCCAGCAGCGTAGCTTATAGTGGGGCGCGCACTGAAGCTTTCTTT.